Below are 22 T cell receptor beta chains sequenced from a single sample in a study of cytomegalovirus exposure and HLA in healthy donors. PCR used 60 Vbeta primers and 13 Jbeta primers. Measured with immunoSEQ multiplex PCR; TCRdb has only the in-frame clones, and not every one. Of approximately 92,000 clones in the sample, about two thirds were seen once. The sequencing sample was made of PBMCs. Receptors were obtained from a man aged 55 to 70 in good health and CMV-seronegative.

The gene calls are TRBV6-5 and TRBJ2-1, with 12 bases that match TRBD2. CDR1 is MNHEY, CDR2 SVGAGI, per germline. There are 16 residues in the CDR3. Germline trimming cut 0 bases from V and 7 bases from J; bases unmatched to any gene: 4. The CDR3 DNA reads TGTGCCAGCAGTTACTCGACTAGCGGGAGCGGTAATGAGCAGTTCTTC. This translates into CASSYSTSGSGNEQFF.

V usage is TRBV6-5 and J usage is TRBJ2-3; 12 bases align to TRBD1. The germline CDR1 and CDR2 sequences are MNHEY and SVGAGI. The CDR3 has 16 amino acids. V gave up 2 bases and J gave up 4 bases; unmatched junction bases: 4. CDR3: CASSYGTGGRADTQYF. CDR3 nucleotides: TGTGCCAGCAGTTACGGGACAGGGGGCAGAGCAGATACGCAGTATTTT.

This clone has just a few counts. This chain links TRBV6-6 with TRBJ2-7, with a tentative D call TRBD2 (6 bases). The CDR3 loop spans 13 amino acids. V lost 2 bases and J lost 3, with 8 bases in between. The germline gives CDR1 MNHNY, CDR2 SVGAGI (reference sequence). The CDR3 DNA is TGTGCCAGCAGTTACAAGGGAGGCTACGAGCAGTACTTC. Its protein is CASSYKGGYEQYF.

The rearrangement uses TRBV21-1 and TRBJ1-2; TRBD1, the D gene given by the table, was not confirmed from the DNA. TRBV21-1 is a pseudogene. The CDR3 runs 17 residues. CDR3 coding DNA: TGTGCCAGCAGCACCGCACTGGGGACAGGGGGTAACTATGGCTACACCTTC. This encodes CASSTALGTGGNYGYTF.

The chain carries TRBV29-1 and TRBJ2-1, with 7 bases identical to TRBD2. After removal of 4 bases from V and 4 bases from J, the junction contained 7 bases not matched to a gene. The CDR3 loop spans 14 amino acids. CDR1 and CDR2 from the germline V gene are SQVTM and ANQGSEA. The CDR3 nucleotides are TGCAGCGTTGGACGGCTAGCGGCGTACAATGAGCAGTTCTTC. This sequence encodes CSVGRLAAYNEQFF.

This chain links TRBV2 with TRBJ2-3; the D gene is possibly TRBD2 (7 bases). The V gene lost 4 bases and the J gene lost 7 bases, with 12 bases spanning the gap. Germline CDR1 is SNHLY and CDR2 is FYNNEI. This CDR3 region has 13 residues. The CDR3 loop reads CASSGGGAYTQYF. The CDR3 bases are TGTGCCAGCAGTGGAGGGGGGGCTTATACGCAGTATTTT.

Concerning this clone itself: Other DNA sequences from this sample encode an identical CDR3 as well. The chain couples TRBV7-2 to TRBJ2-5; D is unresolved. V lost 1 base and J lost 5, with 11 bases in between. Germline V lookup: CDR1 SGHTA, CDR2 FQGNSA. CDR3 size: 14 residues. Here the CDR3 reads CASSLGGLSETQYF. CDR3 DNA: TGTGCCAGCAGCTTAGGTGGGCTTTCGGAGACCCAGTACTTC.

The CDR3 sequence is CASSVGTNREKLFF. CDR3 sequence (DNA): TGTGCCAGCAGCGTCGGGACAAATAGGGAAAAACTGTTTTTT. This chain joins TRBV7-2 and TRBJ1-4, with D possibly matching TRBD1 (6 bases). V was pared by 5 bases and J by 8 bases, with 15 bases between. The CDR3 consists of 14 residues. The V gene's germline CDR1 is SGHTA and CDR2 FQGNSA.

This clone was seen a handful of times. The J gene is TRBJ2-1, the V gene TRBV6-5, with a weak D call TRBD2 (6 bases). Trimming took 0 bases from V and 6 from J, leaving 12 bases between them. CDR1 is MNHEY, CDR2 SVGAGI, per germline. CDR3 length equals 15 residues. CDR3 DNA: TGTGCCAGCAGTTACTCCACCGGAGGGGTCAATGAGCAGTTCTTC. Translated, it gives CASSYSTGGVNEQFF.

This rearrangement joins TRBV28 to TRBJ2-3; no reliable D call. V lost 2 bases and J lost 3, with 9 bases in between. Germline V gene sequence: CDR1 MDHEN, CDR2 SYDVKM. The CDR3 contains 14 residues. The CDR3, as DNA: TGTGCCAGCAGTTTAGGTCCGGTAACAGATACGCAGTATTTT. Amino acids: CASSLGPVTDTQYF.

The chain has TRBV28 and TRBJ2-7; a weak D match, TRBD2 (5 bases). The V gene's germline CDR1 is MDHEN and CDR2 SYDVKM. The CDR3 has 14 residues. With 2 bases removed from V and 6 bases from J, the gap between germline ends came to 14 bases. The CDR3 here is CASSLKGSQGEQYF. For the CDR3, the DNA is TGTGCCAGCAGTTTAAAAGGGAGCCAAGGCGAGCAGTACTTC.

The rearrangement joins TRBV21-1 to TRBJ2-6; TRBD1, as called in the table, went unchecked against the DNA. TRBV21-1 is given as a pseudogene. The CDR3 sequence is 17 residues long. CDR3 coding DNA: TGTGCCAGCAGCGGGGGACAGGACCGCTCTGGGGCCAACGTCCTGACTTTC. Encoded protein: CASSGGQDRSGANVLTF.

The chain couples TRBV6-5 to TRBJ2-3; D is uncertain. V lost 0 bases and J 2 bases, leaving 12 bases between the germline ends. This CDR3 contains 16 residues. Looked up from germline, CDR1 is MNHEY and CDR2 is SVGAGI. The CDR3 DNA reads TGTGCCAGCAGTTACTCGAACGACTTGCACACAGATACGCAGTATTTT. This sequence encodes CASSYSNDLHTDTQYF.

The chain joins TRBV6-6 to TRBJ1-5, with 7 bases lining up with TRBD1. Germline-derived CDR1 and CDR2 are MNHNY and SVGAGI (reference sequence). The V and J ends lost 5 bases and 3 bases, in that order; junction bases with no gene match: 4. The CDR3 is made up of 14 amino acids. CDR3 sequence: CASSKQGNNQPQHF. The CDR3 nucleotides read TGTGCCAGCAGTAAACAGGGGAACAATCAGCCCCAGCATTTT.

The table lists this clone with a few counts. Its ends do not fully match the called genes, so a read error is possible. The chain has TRBV6-1 and TRBJ2-6, with TRBD1 as a possible D gene (6 bases). The CDR3 loop spans 14 amino acids. The germline gives CDR1 MNHNS, CDR2 SASEGT. CDR3 sequence reads: CASTGDHGVNVLTF. As DNA, the CDR3 is TGTGCCAGCACAGGGGACCACGGGGTCAACGTCCTGACTTTC.

This clone was found a few times. This chain uses TRBV6-1 with TRBJ2-3; 13 bases line up with TRBD2. Trimming at V came to 3 bases and at J to 3 bases, leaving 6 bases not matched to a gene. The germline gives CDR1 MNHNS, CDR2 SASEGT. CDR3 length: 17 residues. CDR3 in amino acids: CASSEALLAGGTDTQYF. The CDR3 DNA reads TGTGCCAGCAGTGAGGCACTACTAGCGGGAGGGACAGATACGCAGTATTTT.

This clone occurred a few times. V and J are TRBV19 and TRBJ2-7; a weak D match, TRBD2 (6 bases). The CDR3 consists of 13 residues. V shed 5 bases and J shed 7 bases, with 15 bases lying between them. The V gene's germline CDR1 is LNHDA and CDR2 SQIVND (reference sequence). CDR3: CASSPGRFGEQYF. DNA of the CDR3: TGTGCCAGTAGTCCGGGGAGGTTTGGAGAGCAGTACTTC. The complete variable domain, with remaining parts taken from reference TRBV19 and TRBJ2-7, reads DGGITQSPKYLFRKEGQNVTLSCEQNLNHDAMYWYRQDPGQGLRLIYYSQIVNDFQKGDIAEGYSVSREKKESFPLTVTSAQKNPTAFYLCASSPGRFGEQYFGPGTRLTVT.

This chain uses TRBV28 with TRBJ2-7; weak D call: TRBD1 (5 bases). The CDR3 covers 14 residues. Trimming shortened V by 4 bases and J by 5 bases, and 15 bases separated the two germline ends. Germline V gene data show CDR1 as MDHEN and CDR2 as SYDVKM. CDR3 in DNA: TGTGCCAGCAGTTCCCTTTCGGGCAGGGACGAGCAGTACTTC. Its protein is CASSSLSGRDEQYF.

The rearrangement links TRBV15 to TRBJ2-7, with 13 positions matching TRBD2. With V trimmed by 4 bases and J by 2 bases, 8 bases remained unmatched. The CDR3 runs 17 residues. Germline lookup yields CDR1 LNHNV and CDR2 YYDKDF (reference sequence). This CDR3 is CATSKGTSGEGTYEQYF. The DNA for the CDR3 is TGTGCCACCAGCAAAGGGACTAGCGGGGAAGGAACCTACGAGCAGTACTTC.

The table lists this clone with a few counts. The junction shows a germline mismatch at one end, possibly a read error. The chain combines TRBV18 with TRBJ2-7; D possibly corresponds to TRBD2 (6 bases). CDR3 length equals 17 residues. Germline loops: CDR1 KGHSH, CDR2 LQKENI. Here the CDR3 DNA reads TGTGCCAGCTCTACTGGCCCGGGGCGGGGTTTACTCTACGAGGAGTACTTC. Translation: CASSTGPGRGLLYEEYF.

This clone was seen a few times. The genes are TRBV7-9 and TRBJ2-7; 13 nucleotides line up with TRBD2. V lost 5 bases and J lost 7; bases outside the gene matches: 8. Looked up from germline, CDR1 is SEHNR and CDR2 is FQNEAQ (reference sequence). The CDR3 extends over 15 amino acids. CDR3 in amino acids: CASSPRTSGSGEQYF. CDR3 bases: TGTGCCAGCAGCCCCCGGACTAGCGGGAGTGGGGAGCAGTACTTC.

V gene TRBV7-9 combines with J gene TRBJ2-1; possible D gene TRBD2, 5 bases. Trimming pared 4 bases from V and 9 bases from J, leaving 13 bases between. The CDR3 runs to 13 residues. The germline V gene encodes CDR1 SEHNR and CDR2 FQNEAQ (reference sequence). The DNA of the CDR3 is TGTGCCAGCAGCTCCTTACTAGTCGGTGAGCAGTTCTTC. Its translation is CASSSLLVGEQFF.